The sequence of this T cell receptor (beta chain) was determined in a study of blood T cell repertoires in COVID-19. About the research overall: Samples of COVID-19 (acute and convalescent) were obtained from the United States, Italy and Spain. Sources were T cells, B-cell-depleted T cells, or PBMCs; the material itself was cDNA or gDNA.

V lost 3 bases and J 5 bases, leaving 11 bases between the germline ends. Looked up from germline, CDR1 is MNHEY and CDR2 is SMNVEV (reference sequence). The CDR3 extends over 14 amino acids. Sequenced by immunoSEQ multiplex PCR; TCRdb stores in-frame clones only, minus some. The sample lists around 72,000 clones; about 82% were seen once. The chain is built from TRBV27 and TRBJ2-1, with a tentative D call TRBD2 (6 bases). Sequencing input: peripheral blood. This sequence was found in an older woman with acute or convalescent COVID-19. This CDR3 is CASSFGAGNNEQFF. Written as DNA, the CDR3 is TGTGCCAGCAGTTTCGGAGCGGGTAACAATGAGCAGTTCTTC.